Listed here are 6 T cell receptor beta chains from one sample, sequenced in a study of blood T cells in healthy people across ages. Primed by a sample-barcoded 5' primer and a J-beta primer mix, a second PCR proceeded for about 6 to 11 cycles. TCRdb reanalysed the 5' RACE reads using MiXCR and keeps one entry per CDR3 protein. The repertoire has approximately 2,000,000 distinct CDR3 sequences, about 39% of them found once; the top ten carry roughly 23%. Material: blood. Receptors were obtained from a human donor in good health.

Of note for this clonotype: At one of its ends the junction is not consistent with the germline gene, which may arise from a read error. This chain joins TRBV7-2 and TRBJ1-4; 8 bases fit TRBD1. Germline V gives CDR1 SGHTA, CDR2 FQGNSA. The CDR3 runs 16 residues. In DNA, the CDR3 is TGTGCCAGCAGTCTGGATGCCGGGACAGGTTATGAAAAACGGTTTTTT. It yields the protein CASSLDAGTGYEKRFF.

The genes are TRBV19 and TRBJ2-1, with 8 bases aligning to TRBD2. Germline trimming cut 3 bases from V and 3 bases from J; bases unmatched to any gene: 4. CDR1 LNHDA and CDR2 SQIVND come from the germline V gene (reference sequence). CDR3 length equals 15 residues. Written as DNA, the CDR3 is TGTGCCAGTAGTATTTTCCGGGGGGGCTACAATGAGCAGTTCTTC. It translates to CASSIFRGGYNEQFF.

In its sample, this clonotype was seen a few times. The chain links TRBV29-1 to TRBJ2-4, with D uncertain. Per germline, CDR1 SQVTM and CDR2 ANQGSEA. The CDR3 extends over 12 amino acids. With 4 bases removed from V and 5 bases from J, the gap between germline ends came to 9 bases. The CDR3 DNA is TGCAGCGTTGGGCCAGAGGAAAACATTCAGTACTTC. Its translation is CSVGPEENIQYF.

The chain links TRBV18 to TRBJ2-6; 7 bases align to TRBD1. Germline V CDR1 and CDR2: KGHSH, LQKENI. Trimming took 6 bases from V and 5 from J; bases not matched to a gene: 10. The CDR3 covers 16 residues. CDR3 region: CASSPDRANRANVLTF. The DNA of the CDR3 is TGTGCCAGCTCCCCAGACAGGGCGAATCGGGCCAACGTCCTGACTTTC.

This clonotype was seen only a few times. V is TRBV4-1 and J is TRBJ2-3; 7 nucleotides match TRBD2. J lost 6 bases, V lost 1 base, and 10 bases had no gene match. In germline, CDR1 is MGHRA, CDR2 YSYEKL. The CDR3 runs 16 residues. CDR3 in DNA: TGCGCCAGCAGCCAAGGTCCACCGGGGGGATGGGATACGCAGTATTTT. It is translated as CASSQGPPGGWDTQYF.

V is TRBV24-1 and J is TRBJ2-1; D may be TRBD2 (6 bases). The CDR3 length is 14 residues. The V end was cut by 6 bases, the J end by 3 bases, with 11 bases between. Germline V gene data show CDR1 as KGHDR and CDR2 as SFDVKD. The CDR3 nucleotides are TGTGCCACCAGTCCAGGGACTCTCTACAATGAGCAGTTCTTC. Protein: CATSPGTLYNEQFF.